These 15 T cell receptor beta chains were all obtained from the same sample, sequenced in a study of cytomegalovirus exposure and HLA in healthy donors (dated by TCRdb to the late 2010s). Libraries were made using the immunoSEQ multiplex PCR assay. For the multiplex PCR, a mixture combining 60 forward primers for TCR Vbeta segments and 13 reverse primers for TCR Jbeta segments was used. TCRdb provides this immuneACCESS table in a form limited to in-frame rearrangements. Some clones are lacking; in checked studies, under half of them reflect an unresolved V gene, and why the rest are absent is not known. The sample data list roughly 130,000 clones, and about 78% of these were observed just once. The top ten clones comprise 2.5% to 3% of the sample. The source material was PBMCs. Source of these receptors: a human donor in good health.

V gene TRBV5-1 combines with J gene TRBJ1-2; the D gene is possibly TRBD1 (5 bases). The V end lost 4 bases, the J end lost 6 bases, and 10 bases lay between the germline ends. The CDR3 spans 12 residues. Germline V gives CDR1 SGHRS, CDR2 YFSETQ. The CDR3 DNA reads TGCGCCAGCAGCCGGGACTCAGATGGCTACACCTTC. It translates to CASSRDSDGYTF. Complete variable domain (other parts from reference TRBV5-1 and TRBJ1-2): KAGVTQTPRYLIKTRGQQVTLSCSPISGHRSVSWYQQTPGQGLQFLFEYFSETQRNKGNFPGRFSGRQFSNSRSEMNVSTLELGDSALYLCASSRDSDGYTFGSGTRLTVV.

The J gene is TRBJ2-6, the V gene TRBV7-2, with unresolved D. CDR3 size: 15 residues. Trimming pared 5 bases from V and 1 base from J, leaving 9 bases between. Germline CDR1 and CDR2: SGHTA and FQGNSA. CDR3 DNA sequence: TGTGCCAGCAGCCCGCAGTTGTCTGGGGCCAACGTCCTGACTTTC. Protein: CASSPQLSGANVLTF.

This clone came up a few times. The V call is TRBV29-1, the J call TRBJ2-7; D remains ambiguous. The ends were cut back, 7 bases at V and 5 bases at J, with 18 bases in the middle. Germline V CDR1 and CDR2: SQVTM, ANQGSEA. This CDR3 contains 13 residues. CDR3 sequence (DNA): TGCAGCGCGTCGAGACTGCTCACTCACGAGCAGTACTTC. Amino acid sequence: CSASRLLTHEQYF.

This clone has only one observation. The J gene is TRBJ2-3, the V gene TRBV7-3; a possible D gene is TRBD2 (6 bases). Germline V gene sequence: CDR1 SGHTA, CDR2 FQGTGA. The CDR3 contains 16 residues. Trimming stripped 0 bases from V and 4 bases from J, with 14 bases between. The CDR3 loop reads CASSLTFGGSSDTQYF. CDR3 bases: TGTGCCAGCAGCTTAACTTTCGGGGGATCGTCAGATACGCAGTATTTT.

This chain connects TRBV28 to TRBJ1-5; no firm D call. CDR3 length equals 21 residues. Germline V CDR1 and CDR2: MDHEN, SYDVKM. Trimming pared 2 bases from V and 0 bases from J, leaving 26 bases between. CDR3 sequence: CASSLAVQARVGLYSNQPQHF. CDR3 DNA: TGTGCCAGCAGTTTAGCGGTCCAGGCGCGGGTCGGCCTTTATAGCAATCAGCCCCAGCATTTT.

The rearrangement links TRBV18 to TRBJ1-5, with 8 nucleotides matching TRBD1. CDR1 is KGHSH and CDR2 is LQKENI in the germline V gene. The trim removed 4 bases at V and 1 base at J, leaving 6 bases unmatched. The CDR3 spans 16 residues. The CDR3 sequence: CASSRPTGASNQPQHF. The DNA of the CDR3 is TGTGCCAGCTCACGACCGACAGGGGCAAGCAATCAGCCCCAGCATTTT.

This chain links TRBV30 with TRBJ2-5, with TRBD2 identical over 8 bases. This CDR3 contains 15 residues. Germline V lookup: CDR1 GTSNPN, CDR2 SVGIG (reference sequence). J was trimmed by 2 bases and V by 0 bases; bases with no gene match: 5. CDR3 sequence reads: CAWSVGAGAQETQYF. CDR3 sequence (DNA): TGTGCCTGGAGTGTCGGAGCGGGGGCTCAAGAGACCCAGTACTTC.

The chain joins TRBV7-9 to TRBJ1-2; D is possibly TRBD1 (5 bases). The germline gives CDR1 SEHNR, CDR2 FQNEAQ (reference sequence). There are 14 residues in the CDR3. Trimming cost V 3 bases and J 6 bases, with 14 bases left between them. CDR3 in amino acids: CASSLIEGRDGYTF. The CDR3 nucleotides read TGTGCCAGCAGCTTGATTGAGGGGAGGGATGGCTACACCTTC.

Concerning this clone itself: At one boundary the junction diverges from the germline segment, which might be a read error. The chain uses TRBV10-1 and TRBJ1-5; D remains unclear. The CDR3 runs to 14 residues. The germline CDR1 and CDR2 sequences are WNHNN and SYGVQD (reference sequence). DNA of the CDR3: TGTGATTCTCTGAGACTGCAGTTCAATCAGCCCCAGCATTTT. It is translated as CDSLRLQFNQPQHF.

The chain has TRBV7-2 and TRBJ1-6, with TRBD1 as a possible D gene (6 bases). The CDR3 is made up of 17 amino acids. Between the trimmed V and J ends, which lost 0 bases and 0 bases, there was a span of 9 bases. CDR1 is SGHTA and CDR2 is FQGNSA in the germline V gene. The CDR3 DNA follows: TGTGCCAGCAGCTTAGCGCAGGGGATCTCCTATAATTCACCCCTCCACTTT. It specifies CASSLAQGISYNSPLHF.

The chain uses TRBV11-1 and TRBJ1-2; D perhaps matches TRBD1 (5 bases). There are 13 residues in the CDR3. The germline CDR1 and CDR2 sequences are SGHAT and FQDESV (reference sequence). Trimming removed 2 bases at V and 1 base at J, with 5 bases between. The CDR3 DNA sequence: TGTGCCAGCAGCTTACAGGGTAACTATGGCTACACCTTC. It specifies CASSLQGNYGYTF.

V is TRBV27 and J is TRBJ2-1; 13 bases agree with TRBD2. The germline V gene encodes CDR1 MNHEY and CDR2 SMNVEV (reference sequence). J was trimmed by 7 bases and V by 6 bases; bases with no gene match: 9. CDR3 length equals 16 residues. CDR3 region: CASRTSGRPSKNEQFF. In nucleotides, the CDR3 is TGTGCCAGCAGGACTAGCGGGAGGCCCAGCAAGAATGAGCAGTTCTTC.

The V call is TRBV27, the J call TRBJ2-7; TRBD1 agrees at 8 bases. After removal of 3 bases from V and 3 bases from J, the junction contained 1 base not matched to a gene. Germline CDR1 is MNHEY and CDR2 is SMNVEV (reference sequence). The CDR3 sequence is 13 residues long. CDR3 in DNA: TGTGCCAGCAGTTTCGGACAGGGCTACGAGCAGTACTTC. Protein: CASSFGQGYEQYF.

In its sample, this clone was seen once. This rearrangement joins TRBV11-2 to TRBJ2-2; 7 bases align to TRBD2. Per germline, CDR1 SGHAT and CDR2 FQNNGV. Trimming at V came to 5 bases and at J to 2 bases, leaving 2 bases not matched to a gene. The CDR3 consists of 14 residues. CDR3: CASSRGVNTGELFF. CDR3 nucleotides: TGTGCCAGCAGCCGGGGGGTCAACACCGGGGAGCTGTTTTTT.

The chain carries TRBV27 and TRBJ1-4; possibly TRBD1 for D (5 bases). Per the germline V gene, CDR1 is MNHEY and CDR2 is SMNVEV (reference sequence). V lost 8 bases and J 0 bases, leaving 13 bases between the germline ends. This CDR3 is built from 15 residues. The CDR3, as DNA: TGTGCCAGCTCCCGGGGGGGGGCAACTAATGAAAAACTGTTTTTT. Translation: CASSRGGATNEKLFF.